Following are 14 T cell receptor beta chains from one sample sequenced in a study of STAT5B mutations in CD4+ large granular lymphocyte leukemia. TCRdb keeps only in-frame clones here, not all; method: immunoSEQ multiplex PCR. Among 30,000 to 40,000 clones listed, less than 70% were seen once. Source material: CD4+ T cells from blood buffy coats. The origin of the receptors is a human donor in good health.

This CDR3 is CASSWDTSSNEQFF. In nucleotides, the CDR3 is TGTGCCAGCAGCTGGGACACAAGCTCAAATGAGCAGTTCTTC. The rearrangement links TRBV5-6 to TRBJ2-1, with a tentative D call TRBD1 (6 bases). The germline gives CDR1 SGHDT, CDR2 YYEEEE. This CDR3 is built from 14 residues. V gave up 3 bases and J gave up 7 bases, with 14 bases separating them.

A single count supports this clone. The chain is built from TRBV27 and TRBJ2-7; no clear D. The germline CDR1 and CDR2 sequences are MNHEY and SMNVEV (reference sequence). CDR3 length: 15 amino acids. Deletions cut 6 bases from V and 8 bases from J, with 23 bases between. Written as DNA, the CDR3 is TGTGCCAGCAGAGATGACGGGCAGATCATTCCCAAGCAGTACTTC. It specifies CASRDDGQIIPKQYF.

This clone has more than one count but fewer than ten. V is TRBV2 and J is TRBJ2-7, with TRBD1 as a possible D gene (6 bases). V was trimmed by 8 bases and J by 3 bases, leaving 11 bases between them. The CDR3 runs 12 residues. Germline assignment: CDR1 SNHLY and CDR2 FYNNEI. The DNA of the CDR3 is TGTGCCAGCTCCATACAGGGCTACGAGCAGTACTTC. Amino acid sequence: CASSIQGYEQYF.

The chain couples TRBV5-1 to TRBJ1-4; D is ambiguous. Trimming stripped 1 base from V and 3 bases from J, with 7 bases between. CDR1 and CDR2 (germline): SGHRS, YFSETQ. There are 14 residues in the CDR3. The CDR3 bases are TGCGCCAGCAGCTTGCGCTCGGCTAATGAAAAACTGTTTTTT. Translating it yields CASSLRSANEKLFF.

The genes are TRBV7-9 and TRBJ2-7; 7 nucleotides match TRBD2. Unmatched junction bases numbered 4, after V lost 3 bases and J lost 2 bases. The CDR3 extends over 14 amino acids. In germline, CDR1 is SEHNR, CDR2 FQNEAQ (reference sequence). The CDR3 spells CASSLGGVAYEQYF. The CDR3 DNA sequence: TGTGCCAGCAGCTTGGGGGGGGTTGCCTACGAGCAGTACTTC.

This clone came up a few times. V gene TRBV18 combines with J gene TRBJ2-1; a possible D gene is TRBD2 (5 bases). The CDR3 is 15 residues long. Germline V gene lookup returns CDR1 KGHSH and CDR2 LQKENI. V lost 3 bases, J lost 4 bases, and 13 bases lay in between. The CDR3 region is CASSPRVAGYNEQFF. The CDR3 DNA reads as TGTGCCAGCTCACCGCGGGTAGCCGGTTACAATGAGCAGTTCTTC. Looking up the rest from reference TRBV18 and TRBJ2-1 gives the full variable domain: NAGVMQNPRHLVRRRGQEARLRCSPMKGHSHVYWYRQLPEEGLKFMVYLQKENIIDESGMPKERFSAEFPKEGPSILRIQQVVRGDSAAYFCASSPRVAGYNEQFFGPGTRLTVL.

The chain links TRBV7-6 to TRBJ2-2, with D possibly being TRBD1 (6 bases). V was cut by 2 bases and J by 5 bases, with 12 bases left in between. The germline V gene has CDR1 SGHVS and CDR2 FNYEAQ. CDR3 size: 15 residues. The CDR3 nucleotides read TGTGCCAGCAGCTTACAGACAGGCGGTACCGGGGAGCTGTTTTTT. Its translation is CASSLQTGGTGELFF.

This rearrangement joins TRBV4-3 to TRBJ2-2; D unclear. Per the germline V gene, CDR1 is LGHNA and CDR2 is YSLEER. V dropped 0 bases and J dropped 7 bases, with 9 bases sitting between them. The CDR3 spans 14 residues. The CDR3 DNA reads TGCGCCAGCAGCCAAGATATGCGCGGCGGGGAGCTGTTTTTT. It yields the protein CASSQDMRGGELFF.

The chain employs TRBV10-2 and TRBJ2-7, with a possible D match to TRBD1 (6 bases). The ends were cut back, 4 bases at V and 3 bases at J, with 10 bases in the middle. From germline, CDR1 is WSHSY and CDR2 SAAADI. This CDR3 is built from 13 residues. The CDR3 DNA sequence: TGCGCCAGCAGTGCAGGGACAATCTACGAGCAGTACTTC. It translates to CASSAGTIYEQYF.

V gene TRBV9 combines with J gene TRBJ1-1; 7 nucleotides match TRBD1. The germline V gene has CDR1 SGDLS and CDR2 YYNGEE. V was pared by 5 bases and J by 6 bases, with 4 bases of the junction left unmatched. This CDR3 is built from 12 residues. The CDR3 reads CASRPTGAEAFF. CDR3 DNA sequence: TGTGCCAGCAGGCCTACAGGGGCTGAAGCTTTCTTT.

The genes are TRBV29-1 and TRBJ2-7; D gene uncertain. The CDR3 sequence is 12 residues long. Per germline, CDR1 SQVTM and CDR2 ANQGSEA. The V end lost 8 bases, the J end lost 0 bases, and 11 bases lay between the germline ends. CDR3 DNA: TGCAGCCTGATTTTTAACTCCTACGAGCAGTACTTC. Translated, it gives CSLIFNSYEQYF.

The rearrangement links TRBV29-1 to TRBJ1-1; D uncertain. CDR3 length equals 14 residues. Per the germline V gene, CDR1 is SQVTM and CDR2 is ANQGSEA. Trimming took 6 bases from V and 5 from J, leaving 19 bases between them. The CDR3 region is CSVRPMEILTEAFF. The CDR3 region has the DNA TGCAGCGTCCGGCCGATGGAAATTTTAACTGAAGCTTTCTTT. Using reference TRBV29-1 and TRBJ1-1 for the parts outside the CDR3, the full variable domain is SAVISQKPSRDICQRGTSLTIQCQVDSQVTMMFWYRQQPGQSLTLIATANQGSEATYESGFVIDKFPISRPNLTFSTLTVSNMSPEDSSIYLCSVRPMEILTEAFFGQGTRLTVV.

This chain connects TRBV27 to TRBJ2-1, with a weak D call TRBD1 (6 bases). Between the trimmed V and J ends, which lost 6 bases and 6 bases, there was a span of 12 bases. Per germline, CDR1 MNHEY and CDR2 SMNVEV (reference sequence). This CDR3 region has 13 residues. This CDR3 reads CASSSTGLNEQFF. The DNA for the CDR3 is TGTGCCAGCAGCTCAACAGGGCTCAATGAGCAGTTCTTC.

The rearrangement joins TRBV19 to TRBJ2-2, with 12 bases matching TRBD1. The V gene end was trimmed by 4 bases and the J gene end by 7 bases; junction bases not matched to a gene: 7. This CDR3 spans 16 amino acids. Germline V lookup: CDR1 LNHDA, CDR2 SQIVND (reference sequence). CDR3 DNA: TGTGCCAGTAGTACGGGACAGGGGGCGCGGTACGGGGAGCTGTTTTTT. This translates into CASSTGQGARYGELFF.